The next 17 T cell receptor beta chains were all read from a single sample in a study of cytomegalovirus exposure and HLA in healthy donors. PCR employed 60 Vbeta and 13 Jbeta primers. The repertoire was sequenced with immunoSEQ multiplex PCR; TCRdb's copy has only in-frame clones and lacks some. The repertoire consists of more than 85,000 clones, with 76% occurring once and the leading ten covering around 8.4%. Source material: PBMCs. Source of these receptors: a man between 35 and 55 years old in good health and CMV-seropositive.

V usage is TRBV27 and J usage is TRBJ2-4, with 10 bases lining up with TRBD1. CDR1 MNHEY and CDR2 SMNVEV come from the germline V gene (reference sequence). CDR3 length: 16 amino acids. V lost 4 bases, J lost 1 base, and 4 bases stayed unmatched. The CDR3 is CASSSGDRGAKNIQYF. In DNA form, the CDR3 reads TGTGCCAGCAGTTCCGGGGACAGGGGTGCCAAAAACATTCAGTACTTC.

The rearrangement links TRBV5-1 to TRBJ2-5; 13 bases line up with TRBD2. This CDR3 spans 17 amino acids. Germline trimming cut 3 bases from V and 5 bases from J; bases unmatched to any gene: 10. Germline V gene sequence: CDR1 SGHRS, CDR2 YFSETQ. The chain's CDR3 is CASSSGTSGKGYETQYF. The CDR3 nucleotides are TGCGCCAGCAGCTCTGGGACTAGCGGGAAGGGGTACGAGACCCAGTACTTC.

This sequence joins TRBV9 and TRBJ2-3, with a weak D call TRBD2 (6 bases). The germline V and J ends were trimmed by 0 bases and 5 bases, with 16 bases remaining between them. CDR3 length: 16 residues. The V gene's germline CDR1 is SGDLS and CDR2 YYNGEE. The CDR3 nucleotides are TGTGCCAGCAGCGTAGGGACGGGAGAGTACTTAGATACGCAGTATTTT. Amino acid sequence: CASSVGTGEYLDTQYF.

The CDR3 region is CASSSGQVNTGELFF. As DNA, the CDR3 is TGTGCCAGCAGCTCGGGACAGGTTAACACCGGGGAGCTGTTTTTT. The chain joins TRBV7-6 to TRBJ2-2; 8 positions match TRBD1. Germline CDR1 and CDR2: SGHVS and FNYEAQ. The junction had 3 bases not matched to a gene; V was cut back by 4 bases and J by 2 bases. This CDR3 contains 15 residues.

This clone has only one observation. The genes are TRBV28 and TRBJ1-1, with D perhaps TRBD1 (5 bases). The CDR3 loop spans 12 amino acids. Germline V CDR1 and CDR2: MDHEN, SYDVKM. V was clipped by 4 bases and J by 6 bases, with 9 bases between them. CDR3 sequence reads: CASSYPGSEAFF. CDR3 coding DNA: TGTGCCAGCAGTTATCCAGGGTCTGAAGCTTTCTTT.

J is TRBJ2-5 and V is TRBV21-1; TRBD2 is the table's D call and was not checked against the DNA. TRBV21-1 is flagged as a pseudogene. The CDR3 consists of 14 residues. CDR3 bases: TGTGCCAGCATCCTTAGGAGGGGCCAAGAGACCCAGTACTTC. It is translated as CASILRRGQETQYF.

The chain links TRBV29-1 to TRBJ1-2; 8 nucleotides line up with TRBD1. This CDR3 region has 14 residues. The germline V gene has CDR1 SQVTM and CDR2 ANQGSEA. The ends lost 1 base at V and 8 bases at J; junction bases unmatched: 9. This CDR3 reads CSVEASGQVNGYTF. For the CDR3, the DNA is TGCAGCGTTGAAGCCTCGGGACAGGTAAACGGCTACACCTTC. The complete variable domain, with remaining parts taken from reference TRBV29-1 and TRBJ1-2, reads SAVISQKPSRDICQRGTSLTIQCQVDSQVTMMFWYRQQPGQSLTLIATANQGSEATYESGFVIDKFPISRPNLTFSTLTVSNMSPEDSSIYLCSVEASGQVNGYTFGSGTRLTVV.

The genes are TRBV9 and TRBJ2-7; a possible D gene is TRBD2 (5 bases). The CDR3 has 14 amino acids. Germline V gene sequence: CDR1 SGDLS, CDR2 YYNGEE. V lost 3 bases and J lost 2, with 12 bases in between. The CDR3 nucleotides read TGTGCCAGCAGCGCCGGGCGGGTCCCCTACGAGCAGTACTTC. As protein: CASSAGRVPYEQYF.

The chain combines TRBV14 with TRBJ2-7; 9 nucleotides match TRBD1. CDR3 length equals 13 residues. CDR1 is SGHDN, CDR2 FVKESK, per germline. The junction had 2 bases not matched to a gene; V was cut back by 6 bases and J by 2 bases. CDR3: CASSGQGPYEQYF. CDR3 coding DNA: TGTGCCAGCAGTGGACAGGGGCCCTACGAGCAGTACTTC.

This chain links TRBV7-2 with TRBJ1-1, with D maybe TRBD1 (6 bases). This CDR3 contains 14 residues. CDR1 and CDR2 (germline): SGHTA, FQGNSA. The V end was cut by 4 bases, the J end by 4 bases, with 13 bases between. CDR3 loop: CASSSYRARTEAFF. In nucleotides, the CDR3 is TGTGCCAGCAGCTCCTACAGGGCCCGCACTGAAGCTTTCTTT.

This clone was observed a few times. The chain is built from TRBV7-8 and TRBJ2-7; 7 nucleotides line up with TRBD1. Germline CDR1 is SGHVS and CDR2 is FQNEAQ. The V gene end was trimmed by 5 bases and the J gene end by 1 base; junction bases not matched to a gene: 8. The length of the CDR3 is 15 residues. The CDR3 protein is CASSIGQAPSYEQYF. The CDR3 DNA reads as TGTGCCAGCAGCATAGGACAGGCCCCTTCCTACGAGCAGTACTTC.

In its sample, this clone was seen a few times. DNA for the CDR3: TGTGCCAGCCGAATACAGGGGCCGCTTAGCATTCAGTACTTC. Encoded protein: CASRIQGPLSIQYF. The gene calls are TRBV7-2 and TRBJ2-4; TRBD1 agrees at 7 bases. This CDR3 comprises 14 residues. Germline V gene data show CDR1 as SGHTA and CDR2 as FQGNSA. V gave up 8 bases and J gave up 9 bases; unmatched junction bases: 13.

V gene TRBV28 combines with J gene TRBJ2-1; D may be TRBD1 (5 bases). Between the trimmed V and J ends, which lost 5 bases and 4 bases, there was a span of 12 bases. Germline V gene data show CDR1 as MDHEN and CDR2 as SYDVKM. The CDR3 totals 14 residues. The CDR3 region has the DNA TGTGCCAGCAGTCTGATCAGGGCTTACAATGAGCAGTTCTTC. Protein product: CASSLIRAYNEQFF.

The chain's CDR3 is CASSLRVAGHSSYEQYF. CDR3 bases: TGTGCCAGCAGCTTACGTGTAGCGGGACATAGCTCCTACGAGCAGTACTTC. This chain joins TRBV7-6 and TRBJ2-7; 8 nucleotides agree with TRBD2. The junction had 9 bases not matched to a gene; V was cut back by 2 bases and J by 0 bases. This CDR3 region has 17 residues. Germline V gene lookup returns CDR1 SGHVS and CDR2 FNYEAQ.

This rearrangement joins TRBV19 to TRBJ1-2, with 8 bases fitting TRBD1. The CDR3 runs to 15 residues. Germline trimming cut 1 base from V and 7 bases from J; bases unmatched to any gene: 8. Germline loops: CDR1 LNHDA, CDR2 SQIVND (reference sequence). The CDR3 DNA reads as TGTGCCAGTAGTATAGCCGCTGGACAGGGAGTTGGCTACACCTTC. It yields the protein CASSIAAGQGVGYTF.

The chain employs TRBV9 and TRBJ2-3; 10 bases align to TRBD2. The V gene's germline CDR1 is SGDLS and CDR2 YYNGEE. The length of the CDR3 is 16 residues. V was clipped by 0 bases and J by 2 bases; unmatched bases: 3. The CDR3 loop is CASSVVAGGNTDTQYF. The CDR3 region has the DNA TGTGCCAGCAGCGTAGTAGCGGGGGGCAACACAGATACGCAGTATTTT.

A single count supports this clone. The J gene is TRBJ1-3, the V gene TRBV5-1; possible D gene TRBD1, 6 bases. Trimming took 4 bases from V and 0 from J, leaving 11 bases between them. CDR3 length equals 15 residues. CDR1 and CDR2 (germline): SGHRS, YFSETQ. CDR3 sequence: CASSPGDNSGNTIYF. DNA for the CDR3: TGCGCCAGCAGCCCCGGGGACAACTCTGGAAACACCATATATTTT.